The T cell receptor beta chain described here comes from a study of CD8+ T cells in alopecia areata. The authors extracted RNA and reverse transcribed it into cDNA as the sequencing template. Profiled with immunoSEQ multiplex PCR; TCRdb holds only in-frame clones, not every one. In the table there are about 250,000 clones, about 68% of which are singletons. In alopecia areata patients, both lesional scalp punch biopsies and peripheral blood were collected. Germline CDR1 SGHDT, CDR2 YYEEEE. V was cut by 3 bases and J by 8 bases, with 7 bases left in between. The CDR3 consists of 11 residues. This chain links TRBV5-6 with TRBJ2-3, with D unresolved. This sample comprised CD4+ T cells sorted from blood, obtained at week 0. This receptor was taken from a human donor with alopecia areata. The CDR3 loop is CASSSQGTQYF. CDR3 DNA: TGTGCCAGCAGCTCCCAAGGTACGCAGTATTTT.